Sequencing of this T cell receptor (beta chain) was carried out in a study of T cell changes during pregnancy in multiple sclerosis (dated by TCRdb to the late 2010s). Regarding the complete study: The study looked at changes in the T cell repertoire across pregnancy in women with multiple sclerosis.

CDR1 SGHNT and CDR2 YYREEE are derived from the germline V gene (reference sequence). Reading from cysteine to phenylalanine, the CDR3 counts 14 amino acids. The retained sequence is limited to the CDR3, 42 bases, with the frame set at the first base. V is trimmed back by 1 base and J by 6 bases, and the junction contains 3 bases that no gene match accounts for. The library was built by means of the immunoSEQ multiplex PCR assay. TCRdb took this table from immuneACCESS and kept in-frame rearrangements with V and J called. Such tables lack part of the clones; where checked against another copy, unresolved V genes explain under half of the gap, and the rest is unexplained. The sample records about 50,000 clones, around nine tenths of which are singletons. Less than 0.4% of the sample lies in the top ten. Comment on this clone: Its antigen specificity is not known. No qualities accompany the bases; no much larger clone lies one base away.

This TCR came from a female donor with multiple sclerosis, enrolled in a pregnancy study. The rearrangement joined TRBV5-4 to TRBJ1-4, with 7 bases in between that match TRBD1. Sample: CD4+ T cells from peripheral blood mononuclear cells, taken before pregnancy. In nucleotide form, the sequence is TGTGCCAGCAGCTTGCAGGGGGGTCATGAAAAACTGTTTTTT. Translated, this gives CASSLQGGHEKLFF. The full variable domain, completed from the reference TRBV5-4 and TRBJ1-4 proteins outside the CDR3, reads ETGVTQSPTHLIKTRGQQVTLRCSSQSGHNTVSWYQQALGQGPQFIFQYYREEENGRGNFPPRFSGLQFPNYSSELNVNALELDDSALYLCASSLQGGHEKLFFGSGTQLSVL.